The 4 T cell receptor beta chains below were found in one sample sequenced in a study of cytomegalovirus exposure and HLA in healthy donors. The table came from immunoSEQ multiplex PCR; TCRdb's copy has only in-frame clones and leaves some out. The sample has around 150,000 clones, roughly 89% seen once. The sample comprised PBMCs. The source is a woman under 30 in good health and CMV-seropositive.

J is TRBJ1-2 and V is TRBV2, with D unclear. With 9 bases removed from V and 4 bases from J, the gap between germline ends came to 9 bases. Germline CDR1 SNHLY, CDR2 FYNNEI. The CDR3 is 11 amino acids. CDR3 sequence: CASSGSYGYTF. In DNA, the CDR3 is TGTGCCAGTTCCGGGTCCTATGGCTACACCTTC.

The chain couples TRBV29-1 to TRBJ2-3; D may be TRBD2 (8 bases). The CDR3 is made up of 15 amino acids. Deletions cut 7 bases from V and 6 bases from J, with 23 bases between. Germline CDR1 is SQVTM and CDR2 is ANQGSEA. The DNA of the CDR3 is TGCAGCGCCGGAGGGGGCGGGAGGCTCTCGGATACGCAGTATTTT. It yields the protein CSAGGGGRLSDTQYF.

The chain is built from TRBV2 and TRBJ2-7; possible D gene TRBD2, 5 bases. There are 15 residues in the CDR3. Germline assignment: CDR1 SNHLY and CDR2 FYNNEI. The V end was cut by 6 bases, the J end by 3 bases, with 18 bases between. The CDR3 DNA sequence: TGTGCCAGCAGCCCCGCGGAGGCCCTCGACTACGAGCAGTACTTC. It encodes CASSPAEALDYEQYF.

This CDR3 reads CASRLAGLVTDTQYF. CDR3 sequence (DNA): TGTGCCAGCAGACTGGCGGGACTGGTGACCGATACGCAGTATTTT. The rearrangement uses TRBV27 and TRBJ2-3; TRBD2 might be the D (6 bases). Trimming took off 6 bases at V and 6 bases at J, with 19 bases between the two ends. Germline lookup yields CDR1 MNHEY and CDR2 SMNVEV (reference sequence). CDR3 size: 15 residues.